Shown below are 17 T cell receptor beta chains from a single sample sequenced in a study of T cells after yellow fever vaccination. TCRdb fed the 5' RACE reads into MiXCR, producing one record per CDR3 protein. This table has around 320,000 distinct CDR3 sequences, 7.5% to 9.5% appearing once. The sequenced sample was CD4+ T cells sorted from PBMCs, obtained 5 days after the yellow fever booster vaccination. The receptors were gathered from a man aged 18 to 30 who received the YFV17D yellow fever vaccine.

The V call is TRBV5-1, the J call TRBJ2-7, with 9 bases aligning to TRBD1. Per the germline V gene, CDR1 is SGHRS and CDR2 is YFSETQ. The CDR3 has 14 residues. The ends lost 1 base at V and 6 bases at J; junction bases unmatched: 5. The CDR3 reads CASSLTGTGTEQYV. The CDR3 nucleotides read TGCGCCAGCAGCTTGACCGGGACAGGGACCGAGCAGTACGTC.

The rearrangement joins TRBV5-4 to TRBJ2-3; D perhaps matches TRBD1 (6 bases). Per germline, CDR1 SGHNT and CDR2 YYREEE (reference sequence). CDR3 length equals 15 residues. V shed 3 bases and J shed 2 bases, with 13 bases lying between them. CDR3: CASSSMTGYTDTQYF. The CDR3 DNA follows: TGTGCCAGCAGCTCTATGACAGGTTACACAGATACGCAGTATTTT.

This clonotype turned up a few times. The chain recombines TRBV6-5 with TRBJ2-7; D uncertain. Germline V gives CDR1 MNHEY, CDR2 SVGAGI. This CDR3 region has 13 residues. V lost 0 bases, J lost 3 bases, and 6 bases lay in between. CDR3 sequence (DNA): TGTGCCAGCAGTTACTCTGTTGGCTACGAGCAGTACGTC. This sequence encodes CASSYSVGYEQYV.

The gene calls are TRBV29-1 and TRBJ2-1; D is undetermined. This CDR3 is 14 amino acids long. Germline CDR1 and CDR2: SQVTM and ANQGSEA. Trimming removed 4 bases at V and 1 base at J, with 11 bases between. The chain's CDR3 is CSVGTRASYNEQFF. The CDR3 DNA is TGCAGCGTTGGTACCCGGGCATCCTACAATGAGCAGTTCTTC.

This clonotype has a handful of counts. The CDR3 nucleotides are TGCGCCAGCAGCATACAGGTACAGCGACAAGAGACCCAGTACTTC. Translated, it gives CASSIQVQRQETQYF. The rearrangement uses TRBV4-1 and TRBJ2-5; D is perhaps TRBD1 (5 bases). Germline CDR1 is MGHRA and CDR2 is YSYEKL. This CDR3 has 15 residues. V was cut by 5 bases and J by 2 bases, with 15 bases left in between.

The rearrangement joins TRBV19 to TRBJ1-5, with TRBD1 matching 7 bases. Germline assignment: CDR1 LNHDA and CDR2 SQIVND (reference sequence). V gave up 3 bases and J gave up 6 bases; unmatched junction bases: 11. This CDR3 has 16 residues. The CDR3 protein is CASSITLAKGAQPQHF. CDR3 coding DNA: TGTGCCAGTAGTATTACTCTGGCCAAGGGGGCTCAGCCCCAGCATTTT.

In its sample, this clonotype was seen a few times. The chain joins TRBV6-5 to TRBJ2-2; 8 bases fit TRBD2. The CDR3 runs to 15 residues. With V trimmed by 0 bases and J by 7 bases, 4 bases remained unmatched. From germline, CDR1 is MNHEY and CDR2 SVGAGI. For the CDR3, the DNA is TGTGCCAGCAGTTACTCGACACTAGCGGACGGGGAGCTGTTTTTT. Protein product: CASSYSTLADGELFF.

The rearrangement links TRBV2 to TRBJ2-7; 7 nucleotides agree with TRBD1. This CDR3 contains 13 residues. The junction had 10 bases not matched to a gene; V was cut back by 8 bases and J by 6 bases. Germline CDR1 reads SNHLY; CDR2 reads FYNNEI. CDR3 in DNA: TGTGCCAGCGTAAGGGACAGCGGTGGCGAGCAGTACGTC. Protein: CASVRDSGGEQYV.

The V call is TRBV15, the J call TRBJ1-1, with 7 positions matching TRBD1. Germline assignment: CDR1 LNHNV and CDR2 YYDKDF (reference sequence). The CDR3 loop spans 17 amino acids. V shed 0 bases and J 6 bases; nucleotides not matched to a gene: 13. The CDR3 is CATSRDGVNRGGAEAFF. The CDR3 DNA reads as TGTGCCACCAGCAGAGATGGGGTCAACAGGGGAGGCGCTGAAGCTTTCTTT.

This clonotype was recorded a few times. This sequence joins TRBV13 and TRBJ1-1, with D maybe TRBD1 (6 bases). The CDR3 sequence is 16 residues long. V shed 5 bases and J shed 5 bases, with 21 bases lying between them. CDR1 PRHDT and CDR2 FYEKMQ come from the germline V gene (reference sequence). The CDR3 region is CASSRLLGGAGTEAFF. CDR3 sequence (DNA): TGTGCCAGCAGCCGCCTGTTGGGGGGCGCGGGAACTGAAGCTTTCTTT.

The chain has TRBV5-1 and TRBJ2-3, with TRBD2 matching 9 bases. Germline assignment: CDR1 SGHRS and CDR2 YFSETQ. V dropped 5 bases and J dropped 2; count of bases not matched to a gene: 9. The CDR3 has 16 residues. The CDR3 DNA is TGCGCCAGCAGGCTGGATGCGGGGGGGCACACAGATACGCAGTATTTT. This translates into CASRLDAGGHTDTQYF.

This clonotype was counted a few times. The J gene is TRBJ2-1, the V gene TRBV19; perhaps TRBD2 as D (5 bases). V was pared by 4 bases and J by 8 bases, with 12 bases between. This CDR3 is 13 amino acids long. CDR1 and CDR2 from the germline V gene are LNHDA and SQIVND (reference sequence). In DNA form, the CDR3 reads TGTGCCAGTAGTAGGGGAGTTGGGGATGAGCAGTTCTTC. Translation gives CASSRGVGDEQFF.

This sequence joins TRBV28 and TRBJ1-3; unclear D gene. The ends were cut back, 6 bases at V and 2 bases at J, with 5 bases in the middle. Germline CDR1 is MDHEN and CDR2 is SYDVKM. The CDR3 is made up of 12 amino acids. This chain's CDR3 is CASRTPGNTIYF. The CDR3 DNA reads TGTGCCAGCAGGACTCCTGGAAACACCATATATTTT. Using reference TRBV28 and TRBJ1-3 for the parts outside the CDR3, the full variable domain is DVKVTQSSRYLVKRTGEKVFLECVQDMDHENMFWYRQDPGLGLRLIYFSYDVKMKEKGDIPEGYSVSREKKERFSLILESASTNQTSMYLCASRTPGNTIYFGEGSWLTVV.

The chain combines TRBV6-5 with TRBJ1-5; D unresolved. Germline CDR1 and CDR2: MNHEY and SVGAGI. The CDR3 contains 15 residues. The ends were cut back, 2 bases at V and 3 bases at J, with 11 bases in the middle. Here the CDR3 DNA reads TGTGCCAGCAGTTACGGTTCGGGGAACAATCAGCCCCAGCATTTT. This encodes CASSYGSGNNQPQHF.

Only a few counts were recorded for this clonotype. The chain carries TRBV5-1 and TRBJ2-5; no firm D call. V was trimmed by 1 base and J by 5 bases, leaving 12 bases between them. The CDR3 contains 14 residues. Germline V gene lookup returns CDR1 SGHRS and CDR2 YFSETQ. The CDR3 DNA sequence: TGCGCCAGCAGCTTGAGCTCCTCAGCTGAGACCCAGTACTTC. Its translation is CASSLSSSAETQYF.

This clonotype appeared a few times. This chain joins TRBV5-1 and TRBJ1-1; no clear D gene. Germline CDR1 is SGHRS and CDR2 is YFSETQ. The CDR3 extends over 14 amino acids. Trimming stripped 3 bases from V and 0 bases from J, with 9 bases between. The CDR3, as DNA: TGCGCCAGCAGCTCCTATACACTGAACACTGAAGCTTTCTTT. Translated, it gives CASSSYTLNTEAFF.

This clonotype was observed a few times. The chain uses TRBV10-3 and TRBJ2-7; 9 bases are shared with TRBD1. The CDR3 is 16 residues long. Germline CDR1 and CDR2: ENHRY and SYGVKD. With 6 bases clipped from V and 2 bases from J, the junction kept 11 bases outside the gene matches. In DNA form, the CDR3 reads TGTGCCATCAGCGCCGGGACAGGGCCTAGGCCCTACGAGCAGTACTTC. Its protein is CAISAGTGPRPYEQYF.